The subject of this entry is one TCR beta chain. From germline, CDR1 is MNHEY and CDR2 SVGAGI. The CDR3 has 15 residues. The V and J ends lost 4 bases and 0 bases, in that order; junction bases with no gene match: 6. This sample is part of a study of blood T cell repertoires in COVID-19. Using immunoSEQ multiplex PCR, the repertoire was profiled, and TCRdb retains in-frame clones only, with some absent. The table has some 490,000 clones, roughly 88% seen once. The sequence came from a human donor in a cohort sampled during active COVID-19. Sample: peripheral blood. The chain combines TRBV6-5 with TRBJ2-7, with 7 bases that match TRBD1. The CDR3 bases are TGTGCCAGCAGTTTCGACAGGGCCAGCTCCTACGAGCAGTACTTC. This translates into CASSFDRASSYEQYF.